This TCR beta chain was sequenced for a study of blood T cells in healthy people across ages. The use of a sample-barcoded 5' primer and a J-beta primer mix characterized a second PCR of about 7 to 12 cycles. All samples gave at least 2.5 million CDR3-containing paired-end reads. Each CDR3 protein is one row after TCRdb ran MiXCR on the 5' RACE reads. In the table there are about 1,600,000 distinct CDR3 sequences, 42% of which are singletons. The CDR3 runs 12 residues. CDR1 and CDR2 from the germline V gene are LNHNV and YYDKDF (reference sequence). V was cut by 3 bases and J by 7 bases, with 6 bases left in between.

V usage is TRBV15 and J usage is TRBJ2-2; D ambiguous. Sequences were obtained from blood. The clonotype was recovered from a woman between 18 and 29 years old in good health. CDR3 sequence (DNA): TGTGCCACCAGCAGGGCCGGCGGGGAGCTGTTTTTT. It encodes CATSRAGGELFF.